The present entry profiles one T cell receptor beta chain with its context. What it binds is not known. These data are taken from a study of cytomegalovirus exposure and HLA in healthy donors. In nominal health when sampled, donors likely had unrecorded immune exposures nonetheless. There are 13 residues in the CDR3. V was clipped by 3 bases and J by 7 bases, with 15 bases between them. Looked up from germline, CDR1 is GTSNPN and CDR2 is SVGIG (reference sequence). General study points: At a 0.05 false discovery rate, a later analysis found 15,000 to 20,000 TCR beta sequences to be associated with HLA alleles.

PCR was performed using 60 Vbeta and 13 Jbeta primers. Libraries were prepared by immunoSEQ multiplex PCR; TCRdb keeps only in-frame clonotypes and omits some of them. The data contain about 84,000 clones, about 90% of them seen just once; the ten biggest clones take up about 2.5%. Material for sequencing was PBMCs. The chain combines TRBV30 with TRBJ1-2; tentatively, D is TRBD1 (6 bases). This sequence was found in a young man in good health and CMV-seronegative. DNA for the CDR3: TGTGCCTGGAGCGAAACGTCCAGGGGTGGCTACACCTTC. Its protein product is CAWSETSRGGYTF. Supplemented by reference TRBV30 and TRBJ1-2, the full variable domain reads SQTIHQWPATLVQPVGSPLSLECTVEGTSNPNLYWYRQAAGRGLQLLFYSVGIGQISSEVPQNLSASRPQDRQFILSSKKLLLSDSGFYLCAWSETSRGGYTFGSGTRLTVV.